Listed below are T cell receptor beta chains from one sample, sequenced in a study of Ad26.COV2.S vaccination and SARS-CoV-2 variants. Sequencing was performed with immunoSEQ multiplex PCR; in TCRdb, only in-frame clones are kept and a portion is missing. This table has 300,000 to 400,000 clones, around 90% appearing once. The sample here was peripheral blood, taken in a trial of Ad26.COV2.S vaccine versus placebo. The origin of the receptors is a person aged 18-60 years who received the Ad26.COV2.S COVID-19 vaccine or a placebo. CDR3s include the opening cysteine and the closing phenylalanine or tryptophan. A D gene is named only where the DNA matches it firmly. Where a row states a size, it is once, few, many or the class of an expanded clone; other rows omit it.

clone_size j_call d_call v_call cdr3_nt cdr3_aa
. TRBJ2-1 . TRBV11-2 TGTGCCAGCAGCTTAGCCCCTACAGGGGGGGACTACAATGAGCAGTTCTTC CASSLAPTGGDYNEQFF
. TRBJ2-7 TRBD1 TRBV3-1/TRBV3-2 TGTGCCACGACAGGGGGTGGTTACGAGCAGTACTTC CATTGGGYEQYF
few TRBJ1-6 . TRBV9 TGTGCCAGCAGCGTAGGGGGGTCCAATTCACCCCTCCACTTT CASSVGGSNSPLHF
. TRBJ2-3 TRBD2 TRBV11-2 TGTGCCAGCAGCTTATTAGCGGGGGGCACAGATACGCAGTATTTT CASSLLAGGTDTQYF
. TRBJ2-5 TRBD2 TRBV2 TGTGCCAGCAGCGCCGGACTAGGTCAAGAGACCCAGTACTTC CASSAGLGQETQYF
. TRBJ1-1 . TRBV29-1 TGCAGCGTGTCACTAGGGGGGGCCGAGAACACTGAAGCTTTCTTT CSVSLGGAENTEAFF
. TRBJ1-2 TRBD1 TRBV5-6 TGTGCCAGCAGCTTGGTCGGGACAGGGCGCATTAACTATGGCTACACCTTC CASSLVGTGRINYGYTF
. TRBJ2-5 . TRBV5-1 TGCGCCAGCAGAACGGCCATAACGGGGGGCCGGGGAGAGACCCAGTACTTC CASRTAITGGRGETQYF
. TRBJ2-2 . TRBV6-5 TGTGCCAGCAGTTTACTCCCCCCCACTAGCCCCGGGGAGCTGTTTTTT CASSLLPPTSPGELFF
. TRBJ1-6 TRBD1 TRBV7-9 TGTGCCAGCAGCTTAGCCCCCGGGACAGGTGATAATTCACCCCTCCACTTT CASSLAPGTGDNSPLHF
. TRBJ2-7 . TRBV30 TGTGCCTGGAGTAGAAGCGGCGATACCTACGAGCAGTACTTC CAWSRSGDTYEQYF
few TRBJ1-1 . TRBV18 TGTGCCAGCCTTTCTGGAGGGGCAGGCACTGAAGCTTTCTTT CASLSGGAGTEAFF
. TRBJ1-4 . TRBV5-4 TGTGCCAGCAGCGGAGCTGCAACTAATGAAAAACTGTTTTTT CASSGAATNEKLFF
. TRBJ2-7 . TRBV12-3/TRBV12-4 TGTGCCAGCAGCCCCTCCTACGAGCAGTACTTC CASSPSYEQYF
. TRBJ2-2 . TRBV12-3/TRBV12-4 TGTGCCAGCAGTTCCGGGGGCGTGGAGCTGTTTTTT CASSSGGVELFF
. TRBJ1-3 TRBD1 TRBV10-3 TGTGCCATCATGGCCAATGAGGGACAGTACAACCCCCGCTCTGGAAACACCATATATTTT CAIMANEGQYNPRSGNTIYF
. TRBJ2-3 . TRBV7-9 TGTGCCAGCAGCTTAGGTCGAGGGACATCGCCCACAGATACGCAGTATTTT CASSLGRGTSPTDTQYF
once TRBJ1-1 . TRBV12-5 TGTGCTAGTGGTTTTACCAACACTGAAGCTTTCTTT CASGFTNTEAFF
. TRBJ2-3 TRBD2 TRBV7-9 TGTGCCAGCAGCTTAGGACTAGCGGGGGGGCTGGATACGCAGTATTTT CASSLGLAGGLDTQYF
. TRBJ1-5 . TRBV19 TGTGCCAGTAGCGCAGGGGCTTATCAGCCCCAGCATTTT CASSAGAYQPQHF
. TRBJ1-1 . TRBV19 TGTGCCAGTAGTATAAGAGGCAGGGTGAATGATGAAGCTTTCTTT CASSIRGRVNDEAFF
. TRBJ1-1 TRBD1 TRBV19 TGTGCCAGTACCGTCACAGGGGAGGACACTGAAGCTTTCTTT CASTVTGEDTEAFF
. TRBJ1-6 . TRBV30 TGTGCCTGGAGTGGAGGGAGATCTTCACCCCTCCACTTT CAWSGGRSSPLHF
. TRBJ2-1 . TRBV5-1 TGCGCCAGCAGCTTTACACAGTCCTACAATGAGCAGTTCTTC CASSFTQSYNEQFF
. TRBJ2-1 . TRBV29-1 TGCAGCGTTGAAAACCCGGGGGTCGATGAGCAGTTCTTC CSVENPGVDEQFF
once TRBJ1-4 . TRBV9 TGTGCCAGCAGCGTAGGGAGTGGGGGCGAAAATGAAAAACTGTTTTTT CASSVGSGGENEKLFF
. TRBJ2-6 TRBD1 TRBV9 TGTGCCAGCAGCCCCGGGGACAGGGAATCTGGGGCCAACGTCCTGACTTTC CASSPGDRESGANVLTF
. TRBJ1-6 . TRBV6-5 TGTGCCAGCGGGAGGACAGTAGTTTCACCCCTCCACTTT CASGRTVVSPLHF
. TRBJ2-3 . TRBV7-6 TGTGCCAGCAGCGACACGGCGACAGATACGCAGTATTTT CASSDTATDTQYF
. TRBJ2-5 TRBD2 TRBV29-1 TGCAGCGTTACGACTAGCGGCCAAGAGACCCAGTACTTC CSVTTSGQETQYF
once TRBJ1-1 . TRBV6-5 TGTGCCAGCAGTTACGGACGCGCGGGCGGGGGCGTCGTTGCATTCTTT CASSYGRAGGGVVAFF
. TRBJ1-2 . TRBV11-2 TGTGCCAGCAGCTTAGGGGCGGCGAGCTATGGCTACACCTTC CASSLGAASYGYTF
medium-sized TRBJ2-7 TRBD1 TRBV7-6 TGTGCCAGCAGCTATGACGGGACAGGGGGAGAGCAGTACTTC CASSYDGTGGEQYF
. TRBJ1-2 . TRBV6-1 TGTGCCAGCAGTGAATGGGTGATTAACTATGGCTACACCTTC CASSEWVINYGYTF
. TRBJ1-1 . TRBV11-3 TGTGCCAGCAGCTCCCGGGAGCTAGAGACTGAAGCTTTCTTT CASSSRELETEAFF
. TRBJ1-3 TRBD1 TRBV5-1 TGCGCCAGCAGCTTGGCCGACAGGGGGTCTGGAAACACCATATATTTT CASSLADRGSGNTIYF
. TRBJ2-7 . TRBV6-5 TGTGCCAGCAGTTACTTAACACGGTACGGGTACGAGCAGTACTTC CASSYLTRYGYEQYF
. TRBJ1-1 . TRBV6-5 TGTGCCAGCAGTCTAGGACGGACAATGGCTGAAGCTTTCTTT CASSLGRTMAEAFF
. TRBJ1-5 . TRBV27 TGTGCCAGCAGTTTTTTCGGGGACAATCAGCCCCAGCATTTT CASSFFGDNQPQHF